One sample yielded the 8 T cell receptor beta chains listed below, sequenced in a study of graft-versus-host responses after intestinal transplantation. TCRdb keeps only in-frame clones here, not all; method: immunoSEQ multiplex PCR. This sample has 2,000 to 2,500 clones, with around 30% found just once. Irradiated stimulators labeled with violet dye, some 200,000 in number, were plated with some 200,000 CFSE-labeled responders. The source was alloreactive CD8+ T cells from a mixed lymphocyte reaction culture, collected before transplantation. The subset was: CFSE-low proliferating T cells sorted from roughly six-day pre-transplant mixed lymphocyte reaction (GvH or HvG direction). The receptors stem from a human patient who was an organ donor for intestinal transplantation.

V and J are TRBV9 and TRBJ2-3, with 9 bases lining up with TRBD2. V dropped 3 bases and J dropped 4; count of bases not matched to a gene: 9. The germline gives CDR1 SGDLS, CDR2 YYNGEE. This CDR3 region has 16 residues. Here the CDR3 reads CASSGEAGGPSDTQYF. DNA of the CDR3: TGTGCCAGCAGCGGGGAGGCGGGGGGGCCCTCAGATACGCAGTATTTT.

V and J are TRBV6-9 and TRBJ2-5; 7 nucleotides agree with TRBD2. TRBJ2-7 explains the end of the DNA better; the J call may be wrong. The CDR3 has 13 amino acids. Germline loops: CDR1 MNHGY, CDR2 SVAAGI. The CDR3 DNA follows: TGTGCCAGCGTCGCGTCCCCGGGAGGCGAGCAGTACTTC. Encoded protein: CASVASPGGEQYF.

The table lists this clone with a few counts. The CDR3 sequence: CASSLTGEGYTF. For the CDR3, the DNA is TGTGCCAGCAGCTTGACAGGCGAGGGCTACACCTTC. This sequence joins TRBV7-3 and TRBJ1-2; TRBD1 might be the D (6 bases). CDR3 length equals 12 residues. Looked up from germline, CDR1 is SGHTA and CDR2 is FQGTGA. V was clipped by 3 bases and J by 8 bases, with 10 bases between them.

This clone appeared a few times. The chain uses TRBV28 and TRBJ2-4, with 12 bases lining up with TRBD1. The CDR3 runs 14 residues. The V segment lost 8 bases and the J segment 5 bases; nucleotides outside the gene matches: 4. CDR1 and CDR2 (germline): MDHEN, SYDVKM. The CDR3: CASLGTGGENIQYF. In DNA form, the CDR3 reads TGTGCCAGCTTGGGGACAGGGGGCGAAAACATTCAGTACTTC. Full variable domain (outside the CDR3, taken from reference TRBV28 and TRBJ2-4): DVKVTQSSRYLVKRTGEKVFLECVQDMDHENMFWYRQDPGLGLRLIYFSYDVKMKEKGDIPEGYSVSREKKERFSLILESASTNQTSMYLCASLGTGGENIQYFGAGTRLSVL.

The chain couples TRBV19 to TRBJ2-5; possibly TRBD2 for D (6 bases). Trimming removed 1 base at V and 4 bases at J, with 10 bases between. This CDR3 has 14 amino acids. In germline, CDR1 is LNHDA, CDR2 SQIVND (reference sequence). The DNA for the CDR3 is TGTGCCAGTAGTATAGTGGCGGGGCCAGAGACCCAGTACTTC. Amino acid sequence: CASSIVAGPETQYF.

In its sample, this clone is medium-sized (0.01 to 0.1%). This chain connects TRBV19 to TRBJ1-1, with a weak D call TRBD1 (5 bases). CDR3 length: 15 residues. CDR1 is LNHDA and CDR2 is SQIVND in the germline V gene (reference sequence). The V end was cut by 2 bases, the J end by 2 bases, with 12 bases between. The CDR3 loop reads CASSISGPGNTEAFF. DNA of the CDR3: TGTGCCAGTAGTATATCAGGGCCGGGTAACACTGAAGCTTTCTTT.

The gene calls are TRBV7-9 and TRBJ1-1, with D uncertain. Germline V CDR1 and CDR2: SEHNR, FQNEAQ (reference sequence). This CDR3 has 13 amino acids. The ends were cut back, 3 bases at V and 10 bases at J, with 15 bases in the middle. The CDR3 here is CASSFEGGLGAFF. CDR3 sequence (DNA): TGTGCCAGCAGCTTCGAGGGAGGGCTCGGAGCTTTCTTT. Full variable domain (rest looked up from reference TRBV7-9 and TRBJ1-1): DTGVSQNPRHKITKRGQNVTFRCDPISEHNRLYWYRQTLGQGPEFLTYFQNEAQLEKSRLLSDRFSAERPKGSFSTLEIQRTEQGDSAMYLCASSFEGGLGAFFGQGTRLTVV.

This clone has only a few counts. The chain's CDR3 is CASSLLAGPPMGEQYF. CDR3 DNA sequence: TGTGCCAGCAGCTTACTCGCGGGGCCCCCCATGGGCGAGCAGTACTTC. The rearrangement joins TRBV7-2 to TRBJ2-7; tentative D call: TRBD2 (6 bases). The CDR3 runs to 16 residues. V was cut by 2 bases and J by 6 bases, with 20 bases left in between. Per the germline V gene, CDR1 is SGHTA and CDR2 is FQGNSA.